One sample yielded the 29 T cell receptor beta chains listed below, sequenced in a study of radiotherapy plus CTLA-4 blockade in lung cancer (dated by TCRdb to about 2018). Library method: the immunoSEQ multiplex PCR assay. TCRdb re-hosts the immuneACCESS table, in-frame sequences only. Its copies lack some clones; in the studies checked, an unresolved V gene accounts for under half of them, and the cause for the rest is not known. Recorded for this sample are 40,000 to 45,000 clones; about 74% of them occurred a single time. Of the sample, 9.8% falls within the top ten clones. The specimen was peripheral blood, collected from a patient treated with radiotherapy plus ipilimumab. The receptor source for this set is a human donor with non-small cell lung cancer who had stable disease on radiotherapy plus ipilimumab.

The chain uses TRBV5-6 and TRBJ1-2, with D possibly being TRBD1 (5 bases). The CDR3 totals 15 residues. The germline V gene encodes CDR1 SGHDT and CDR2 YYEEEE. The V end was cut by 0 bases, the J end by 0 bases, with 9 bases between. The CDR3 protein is CASSLETAANYGYTF. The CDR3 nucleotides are TGTGCCAGCAGCTTGGAGACAGCAGCTAACTATGGCTACACCTTC.

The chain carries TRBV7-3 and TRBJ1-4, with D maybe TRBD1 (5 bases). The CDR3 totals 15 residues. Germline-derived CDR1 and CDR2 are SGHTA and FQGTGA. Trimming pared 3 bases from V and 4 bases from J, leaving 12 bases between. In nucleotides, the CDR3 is TGTGCCAGCAGCTTGCGGGGGGGGAATAATGAAAAACTGTTTTTT. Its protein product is CASSLRGGNNEKLFF.

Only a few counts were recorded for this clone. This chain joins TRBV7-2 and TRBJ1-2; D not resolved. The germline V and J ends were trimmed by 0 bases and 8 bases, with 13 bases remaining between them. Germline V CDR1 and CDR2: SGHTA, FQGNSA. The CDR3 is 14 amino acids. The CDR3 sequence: CASSLAPAAGGYTF. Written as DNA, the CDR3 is TGTGCCAGCAGCTTAGCTCCAGCAGCAGGAGGCTACACCTTC.

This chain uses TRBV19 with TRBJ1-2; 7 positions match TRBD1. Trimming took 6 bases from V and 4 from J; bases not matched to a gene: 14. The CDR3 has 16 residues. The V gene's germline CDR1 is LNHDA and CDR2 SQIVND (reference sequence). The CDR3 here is CASSPASYRDSYGYTF. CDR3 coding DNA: TGTGCCAGTAGCCCAGCATCCTACCGGGACAGCTATGGCTACACCTTC.

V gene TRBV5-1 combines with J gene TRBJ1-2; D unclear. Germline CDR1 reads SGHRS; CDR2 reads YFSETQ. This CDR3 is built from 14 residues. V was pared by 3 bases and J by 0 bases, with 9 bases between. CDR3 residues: CASSSERANYGYTF. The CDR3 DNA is TGCGCCAGCAGCTCCGAGAGGGCTAACTATGGCTACACCTTC.

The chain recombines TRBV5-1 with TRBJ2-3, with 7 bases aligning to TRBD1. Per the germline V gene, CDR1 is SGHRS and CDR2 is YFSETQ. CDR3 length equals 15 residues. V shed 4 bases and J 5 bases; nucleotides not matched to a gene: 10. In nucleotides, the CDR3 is TGCGCCAGCAGCGCCCGACAGGGTTGGGGAGATACGCAGTATTTT. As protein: CASSARQGWGDTQYF.

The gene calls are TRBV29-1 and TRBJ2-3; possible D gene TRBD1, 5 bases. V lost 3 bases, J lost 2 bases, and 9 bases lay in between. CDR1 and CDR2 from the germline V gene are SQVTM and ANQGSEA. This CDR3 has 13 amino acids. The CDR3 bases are TGCAGCGTTGATGCAGGGTACACAGATACGCAGTATTTT. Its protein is CSVDAGYTDTQYF.

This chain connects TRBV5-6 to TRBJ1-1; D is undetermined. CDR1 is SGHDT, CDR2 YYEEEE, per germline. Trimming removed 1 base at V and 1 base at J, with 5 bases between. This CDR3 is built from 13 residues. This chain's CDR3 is CASSLFGNTEAFF. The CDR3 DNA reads TGTGCCAGCAGCTTGTTCGGGAACACTGAAGCTTTCTTT.

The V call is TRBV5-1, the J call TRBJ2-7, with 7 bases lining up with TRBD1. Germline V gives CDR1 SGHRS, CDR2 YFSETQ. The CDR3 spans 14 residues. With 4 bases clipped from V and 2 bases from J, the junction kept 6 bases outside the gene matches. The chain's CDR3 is CASSPSGQAYEQYF. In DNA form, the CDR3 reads TGCGCCAGCAGCCCCTCTGGACAGGCCTACGAGCAGTACTTC.

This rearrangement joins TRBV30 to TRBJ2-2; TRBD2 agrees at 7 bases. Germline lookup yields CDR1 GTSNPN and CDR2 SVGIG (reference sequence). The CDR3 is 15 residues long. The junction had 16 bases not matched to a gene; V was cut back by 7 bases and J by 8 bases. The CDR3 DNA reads TGTGCCTCGAATCCCGGGACTAACCCCTTAGGGGAGCTGTTTTTT. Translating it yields CASNPGTNPLGELFF.

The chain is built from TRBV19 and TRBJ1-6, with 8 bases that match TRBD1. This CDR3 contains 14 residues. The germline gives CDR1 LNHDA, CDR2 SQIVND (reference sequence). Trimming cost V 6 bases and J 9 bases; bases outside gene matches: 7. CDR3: CASSLQGVFSPLHF. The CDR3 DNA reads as TGTGCCAGTAGCCTACAGGGGGTTTTTTCACCCCTCCACTTT.

The CDR3 here is CASSPDFANSYNSPLHF. DNA for the CDR3: TGTGCCAGCAGTCCAGACTTCGCGAACTCCTATAATTCACCCCTCCACTTT. V usage is TRBV27 and J usage is TRBJ1-6; D unresolved. There are 17 residues in the CDR3. CDR1 and CDR2 from the germline V gene are MNHEY and SMNVEV (reference sequence). Between the trimmed V and J ends, which lost 5 bases and 0 bases, there was a span of 14 bases.

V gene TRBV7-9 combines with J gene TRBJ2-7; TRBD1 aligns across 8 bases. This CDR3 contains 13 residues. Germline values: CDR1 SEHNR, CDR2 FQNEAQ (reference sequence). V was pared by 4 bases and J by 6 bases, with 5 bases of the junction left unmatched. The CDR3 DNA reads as TGTGCCAGCAGCTCGACAGGGGCGGTCGAGCAGTACTTC. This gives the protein CASSSTGAVEQYF.

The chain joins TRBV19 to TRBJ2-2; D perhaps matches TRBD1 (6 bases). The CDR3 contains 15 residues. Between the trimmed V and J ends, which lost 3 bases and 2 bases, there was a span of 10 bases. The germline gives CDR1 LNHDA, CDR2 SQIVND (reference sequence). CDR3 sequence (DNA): TGTGCCAGTAGTATCGACAGGTATAACACCGGGGAGCTGTTTTTT. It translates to CASSIDRYNTGELFF.

The CDR3 coding sequence is TGCGCCAGCAGCTGGATGGGAGGGGGGGGATCCTACGAGCAGTACTTC. Its protein is CASSWMGGGGSYEQYF. This chain joins TRBV5-1 and TRBJ2-7, with a possible D match to TRBD2 (7 bases). Germline V gene sequence: CDR1 SGHRS, CDR2 YFSETQ. Between the trimmed V and J ends, which lost 3 bases and 1 base, there was a span of 17 bases. CDR3 size: 16 residues.

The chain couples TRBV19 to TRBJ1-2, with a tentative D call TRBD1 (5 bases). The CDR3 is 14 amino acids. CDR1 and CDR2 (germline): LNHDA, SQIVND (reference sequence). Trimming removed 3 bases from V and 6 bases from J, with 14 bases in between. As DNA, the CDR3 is TGTGCCAGTAGTATTTCCCCCAGGGCGCATGGCTACACCTTC. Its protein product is CASSISPRAHGYTF.

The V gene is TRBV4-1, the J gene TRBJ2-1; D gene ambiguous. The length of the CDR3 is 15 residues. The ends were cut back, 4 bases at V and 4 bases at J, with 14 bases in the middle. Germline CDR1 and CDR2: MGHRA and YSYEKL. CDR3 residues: CASSPRPSWYNEQFF. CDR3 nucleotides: TGCGCCAGCAGCCCGCGCCCGTCATGGTACAATGAGCAGTTCTTC.

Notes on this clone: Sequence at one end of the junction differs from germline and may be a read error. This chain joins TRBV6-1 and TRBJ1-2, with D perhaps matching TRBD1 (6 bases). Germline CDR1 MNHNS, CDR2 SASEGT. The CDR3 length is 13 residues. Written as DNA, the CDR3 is TGTGCCAGCAGAGAAGGACAGAGCTATGACTACACCTTC. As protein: CASREGQSYDYTF.

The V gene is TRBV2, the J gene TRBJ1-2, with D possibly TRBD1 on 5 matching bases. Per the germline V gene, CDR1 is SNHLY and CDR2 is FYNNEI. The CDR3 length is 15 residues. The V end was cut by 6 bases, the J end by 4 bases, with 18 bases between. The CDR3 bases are TGTGCCAGCAGCTACGGACAAGGAGCTAGCTATGGCTACACCTTC. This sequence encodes CASSYGQGASYGYTF.

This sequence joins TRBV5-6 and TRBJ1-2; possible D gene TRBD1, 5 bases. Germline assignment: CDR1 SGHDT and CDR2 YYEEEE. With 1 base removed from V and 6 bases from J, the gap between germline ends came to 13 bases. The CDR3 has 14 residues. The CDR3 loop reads CASSLYAGLDGYTF. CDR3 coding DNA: TGTGCCAGCAGCTTGTATGCAGGGTTAGATGGCTACACCTTC.

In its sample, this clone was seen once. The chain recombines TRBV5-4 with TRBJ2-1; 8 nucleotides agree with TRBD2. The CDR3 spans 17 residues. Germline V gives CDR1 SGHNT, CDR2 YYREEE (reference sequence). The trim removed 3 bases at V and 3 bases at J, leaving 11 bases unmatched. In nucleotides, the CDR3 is TGTGCCAGCAGCTCTTCTTCTTGGCGGGGGGTCTACAATGAGCAGTTCTTC. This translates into CASSSSSWRGVYNEQFF.

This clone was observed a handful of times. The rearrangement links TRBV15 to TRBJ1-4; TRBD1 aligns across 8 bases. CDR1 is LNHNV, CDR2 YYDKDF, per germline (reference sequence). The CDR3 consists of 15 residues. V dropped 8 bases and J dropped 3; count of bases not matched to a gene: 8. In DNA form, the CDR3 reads TGTGCCACCCAGACAGGGGTAAAGTCTAATGAAAAACTGTTTTTT. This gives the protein CATQTGVKSNEKLFF.

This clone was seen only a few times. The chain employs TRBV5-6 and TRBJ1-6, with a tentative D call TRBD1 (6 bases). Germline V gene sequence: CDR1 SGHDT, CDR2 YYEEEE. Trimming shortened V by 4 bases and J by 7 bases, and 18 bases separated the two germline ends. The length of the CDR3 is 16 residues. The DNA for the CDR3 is TGTGCCAGCAGCCCCAATGTCCGGGACACCAATTCACCCCTCCACTTT. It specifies CASSPNVRDTNSPLHF.

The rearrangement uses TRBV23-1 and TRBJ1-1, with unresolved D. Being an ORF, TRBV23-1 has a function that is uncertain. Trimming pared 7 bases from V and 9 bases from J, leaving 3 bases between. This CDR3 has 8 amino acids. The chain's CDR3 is CASIKAFF. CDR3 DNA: TGCGCCAGCATCAAAGCTTTCTTT.

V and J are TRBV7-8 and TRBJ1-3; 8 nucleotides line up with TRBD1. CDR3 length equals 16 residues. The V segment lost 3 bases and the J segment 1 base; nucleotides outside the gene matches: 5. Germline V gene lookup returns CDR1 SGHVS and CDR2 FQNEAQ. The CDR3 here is CASSFVQGASGNTIYF. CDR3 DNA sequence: TGTGCCAGCAGCTTCGTCCAGGGGGCATCTGGAAACACCATATATTTT.

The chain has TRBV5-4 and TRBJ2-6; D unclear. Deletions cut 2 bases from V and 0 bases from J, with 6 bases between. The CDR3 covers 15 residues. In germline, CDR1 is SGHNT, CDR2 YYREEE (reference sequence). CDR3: CASSFPFSGANVLTF. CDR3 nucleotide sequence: TGTGCCAGCAGCTTTCCGTTCTCTGGGGCCAACGTCCTGACTTTC.

The CDR3 DNA reads as TGCGCCAGCAGCTTGAGGACAGGTGAAAAACTGTTTTTT. Translating it yields CASSLRTGEKLFF. The J gene is TRBJ1-4, the V gene TRBV5-1, with 7 bases lining up with TRBD1. Per the germline V gene, CDR1 is SGHRS and CDR2 is YFSETQ. CDR3 length: 13 residues. V dropped 1 base and J dropped 7; count of bases not matched to a gene: 1.

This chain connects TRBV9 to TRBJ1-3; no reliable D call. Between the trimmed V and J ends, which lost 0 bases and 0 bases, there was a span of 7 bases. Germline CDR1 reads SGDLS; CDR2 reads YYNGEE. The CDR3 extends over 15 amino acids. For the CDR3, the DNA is TGTGCCAGCAGCGTAGATGGCTTCTCTGGAAACACCATATATTTT. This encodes CASSVDGFSGNTIYF.

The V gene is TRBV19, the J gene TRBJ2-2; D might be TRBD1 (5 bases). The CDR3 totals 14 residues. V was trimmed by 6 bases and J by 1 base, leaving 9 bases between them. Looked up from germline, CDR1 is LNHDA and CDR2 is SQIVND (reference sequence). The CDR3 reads CASSNGQNTGELFF. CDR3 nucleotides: TGTGCCAGTAGCAACGGACAGAACACCGGGGAGCTGTTTTTT. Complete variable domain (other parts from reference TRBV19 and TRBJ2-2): DGGITQSPKYLFRKEGQNVTLSCEQNLNHDAMYWYRQDPGQGLRLIYYSQIVNDFQKGDIAEGYSVSREKKESFPLTVTSAQKNPTAFYLCASSNGQNTGELFFGEGSRLTVL.